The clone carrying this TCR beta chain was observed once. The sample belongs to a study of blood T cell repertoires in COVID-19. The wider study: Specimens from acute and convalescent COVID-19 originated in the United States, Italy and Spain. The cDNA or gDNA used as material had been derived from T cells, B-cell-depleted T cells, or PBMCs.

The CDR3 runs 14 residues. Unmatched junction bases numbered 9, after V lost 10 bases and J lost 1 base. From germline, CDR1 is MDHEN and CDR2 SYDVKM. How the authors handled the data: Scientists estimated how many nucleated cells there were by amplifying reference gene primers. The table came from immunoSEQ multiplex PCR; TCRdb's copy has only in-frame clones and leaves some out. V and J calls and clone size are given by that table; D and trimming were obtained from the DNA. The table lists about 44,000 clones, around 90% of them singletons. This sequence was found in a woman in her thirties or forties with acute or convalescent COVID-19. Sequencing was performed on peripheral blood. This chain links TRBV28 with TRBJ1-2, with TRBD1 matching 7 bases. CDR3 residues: CAKLGQLHNYGYTF. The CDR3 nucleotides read TGTGCCAAACTGGGACAGCTTCATAACTATGGCTACACCTTC.